One and the same sample provided the 28 T cell receptor beta chains below, sequenced in a study of regulatory T cells in long-lasting Graves disease. To make TCR beta libraries, researchers used iRepertoire HTBI primers and Arm-PCR of CDR3 regions. TCRdb processed the multiplex PCR reads anew with MiXCR; each CDR3 protein has one entry. The table has roughly 500,000 distinct CDR3 sequences, about 13% seen once; the top ten hold 10%. Noted time point: newly diagnosed GD, antithyroid drugs for less than 3 months. Making the TCR library involved RNA that had been extracted from PBMCs. This sample also appeared in a second study, on T cells in Graves' hyperthyroidism and ophthalmopathy.

The sample consisted of peripheral blood mononuclear cells (PBMCs), taken at new diagnosis, from a patient treated with antithyroid drugs. Receptors were obtained from a young man with Graves disease.

The table lists this clonotype with many counts. This chain uses TRBV5-1 with TRBJ2-1; tentatively, D is TRBD2 (6 bases). Trimming took 9 bases from V and 0 from J, leaving 16 bases between them. Looked up from germline, CDR1 is SGHRS and CDR2 is YFSETQ. There are 15 residues in the CDR3. The CDR3 region has the DNA TGCGCCACCTCAAGGAGGGGTAGCTCCTACAATGAGCAGTTCTTC. The encoded protein is CATSRRGSSYNEQFF.

The sample holds a few counts of this clonotype. The chain recombines TRBV11-2 with TRBJ1-1; D possibly corresponds to TRBD1 (5 bases). This CDR3 is built from 14 residues. V was clipped by 5 bases and J by 4 bases, with 14 bases between them. Germline V CDR1 and CDR2: SGHAT, FQNNGV. In DNA, the CDR3 is TGTGCCAGCAGCGCCGGGCGGGGCAGCACTGAAGCTTTCTTT. It yields the protein CASSAGRGSTEAFF.

This clonotype has ten or more counts. The rearrangement joins TRBV7-2 to TRBJ2-7; D unclear. CDR3 length: 13 amino acids. Germline V lookup: CDR1 SGHTA, CDR2 FQGNSA. V shed 2 bases and J shed 0 bases, with 5 bases lying between them. The CDR3 coding sequence is TGTGCCAGCAGCTTATGGAGCTCCTACGAGCAGTACTTC. Translated: CASSLWSSYEQYF.

The sample holds many counts of this clonotype. The rearrangement links TRBV6-1 to TRBJ2-7, with 10 bases matching TRBD2. This CDR3 is 16 amino acids long. The V gene end was trimmed by 2 bases and the J gene end by 3 bases; junction bases not matched to a gene: 7. Germline assignment: CDR1 MNHNS and CDR2 SASEGT. The CDR3 loop is CASSESASGRGYEQYF. CDR3 nucleotide sequence: TGTGCCAGCAGTGAATCGGCTAGCGGGAGAGGCTACGAGCAGTACTTC.

This clonotype was counted at least ten times. The chain employs TRBV6-1 and TRBJ2-5; D gene ambiguous. V dropped 3 bases and J dropped 5 bases, with 10 bases sitting between them. The CDR3 runs to 13 residues. The V gene's germline CDR1 is MNHNS and CDR2 SASEGT. The CDR3 region is CASSDETWETQYF. In nucleotides, the CDR3 is TGTGCCAGCAGTGATGAGACATGGGAGACCCAGTACTTC.

This clonotype was seen many times. The chain combines TRBV12-5 with TRBJ2-3, with D possibly being TRBD1 or TRBD2 (5 bases each). V was shortened by 4 bases and J by 5 bases, with 13 bases between the two germline ends. Germline V gene sequence: CDR1 LGHNT, CDR2 FRNRAP. This CDR3 spans 14 amino acids. The CDR3 DNA follows: TGTGCTAGTGGTTCTGGGACGGTCGGAGATACGCAGTATTTT. Amino acids: CASGSGTVGDTQYF.

A note on this clonotype: A read error may account for a junction end that differs from germline. V usage is TRBV19 and J usage is TRBJ2-3, with D perhaps TRBD2 (5 bases). The CDR3 spans 15 residues. CDR1 is LNHDA, CDR2 SQIVND, per germline (reference sequence). CDR3 in amino acids: CTSSSVERSTDTQYF. The CDR3 DNA reads TGTACCAGTAGTTCCGTAGAGCGGAGCACAGATACGCAGTATTTT. Full variable domain (rest looked up from reference TRBV19 and TRBJ2-3): DGGITQSPKYLFRKEGQNVTLSCEQNLNHDAMYWYRQDPGQGLRLIYYSQIVNDFQKGDIAEGYSVSREKKESFPLTVTSAQKNPTAFYLCTSSSVERSTDTQYFGPGTRLTVL.

J is TRBJ2-7 and V is TRBV20-1, with 12 bases matching TRBD2. This CDR3 region has 13 residues. Trimming took 6 bases from V and 4 from J; bases not matched to a gene: 4. Per the germline V gene, CDR1 is DFQATT and CDR2 is SNEGSKA (reference sequence). CDR3 residues: CSAWTSGVYEQYF. The CDR3 DNA reads TGCAGTGCATGGACTAGCGGGGTTTACGAGCAGTACTTC.

This clonotype was counted ten times or more. This chain joins TRBV5-1 and TRBJ1-1; unclear D gene. CDR3 size: 14 residues. Trimming left V 1 base short and J 0 bases short, with 7 bases between. Germline V lookup: CDR1 SGHRS, CDR2 YFSETQ. CDR3 loop: CASSLSVMNTEAFF. The CDR3 DNA reads TGCGCCAGCAGCTTGTCTGTTATGAACACTGAAGCTTTCTTT. Complete variable domain (other parts from reference TRBV5-1 and TRBJ1-1): KAGVTQTPRYLIKTRGQQVTLSCSPISGHRSVSWYQQTPGQGLQFLFEYFSETQRNKGNFPGRFSGRQFSNSRSEMNVSTLELGDSALYLCASSLSVMNTEAFFGQGTRLTVV.

This clonotype was seen ten or more times. V is TRBV6-1 and J is TRBJ2-5; D may be TRBD1 (5 bases). The CDR3 is made up of 14 amino acids. The germline V and J ends were trimmed by 7 bases and 3 bases, with 15 bases remaining between them. CDR1 MNHNS and CDR2 SASEGT come from the germline V gene. This CDR3 reads CASNPRAGKETQYF. The CDR3 DNA follows: TGTGCCAGCAACCCAAGGGCAGGGAAAGAGACCCAGTACTTC.

Ten or more counts support this clonotype. The chain is built from TRBV2 and TRBJ2-7; tentatively, D is TRBD1 (5 bases). V lost 0 bases and J lost 10, with 16 bases in between. From germline, CDR1 is SNHLY and CDR2 FYNNEI. There are 14 residues in the CDR3. CDR3 loop: CASSEAVRAVEQYF. CDR3 nucleotide sequence: TGTGCCAGCAGTGAAGCGGTCAGGGCCGTGGAACAGTACTTC.

Concerning this clonotype itself: Here the CDR3 omits its conserved ending phenylalanine or tryptophan, so a read error is the likely source. CDR3 region: CSALTSGEHYEQYL. The CDR3 nucleotides read TGCAGTGCATTGACTAGCGGGGAACATTACGAGCAGTACCTC. The V gene is TRBV20-1, the J gene TRBJ2-7; 11 bases fit TRBD2. The germline CDR1 and CDR2 sequences are DFQATT and SNEGSKA (reference sequence). The CDR3 length is 14 residues. J lost 4 bases, V lost 6 bases, and 8 bases had no gene match.

This clonotype was detected ten times or more. The CDR3 sequence: CASGSGDGEQYF. CDR3 DNA: TGCGCCAGCGGTTCAGGGGATGGCGAGCAGTACTTC. This sequence joins TRBV10-1 and TRBJ2-7, with D tentatively TRBD1 (6 bases). The length of the CDR3 is 12 residues. Germline V gives CDR1 WNHNN, CDR2 SYGVQD (reference sequence). Trimming took off 8 bases at V and 6 bases at J, with 14 bases between the two ends.

The chain employs TRBV5-1 and TRBJ2-3; 8 bases align to TRBD2. Germline-derived CDR1 and CDR2 are SGHRS and YFSETQ. The CDR3 consists of 17 residues. The V gene end was trimmed by 4 bases and the J gene end by 1 base; junction bases not matched to a gene: 11. CDR3 in amino acids: CASSPYGLAGGTDTQYF. In nucleotides, the CDR3 is TGCGCCAGCAGCCCTTATGGACTAGCCGGGGGCACAGATACGCAGTATTTT.

The chain has TRBV11-2 and TRBJ2-7; D may match TRBD1 or TRBD2 (5 bases each). From germline, CDR1 is SGHAT and CDR2 FQNNGV. V lost 3 bases and J 5 bases, leaving 23 bases between the germline ends. This CDR3 is 17 amino acids long. CDR3 DNA: TGTGCCAGCAGCTTGGTGGCAGGAACCCGGGGCCGGGACGAGCAGTACTTC. Encoded protein: CASSLVAGTRGRDEQYF.

This clonotype was detected many times. The rearrangement uses TRBV7-2 and TRBJ2-7; no clear D. The germline CDR1 and CDR2 sequences are SGHTA and FQGNSA. The V end lost 3 bases, the J end lost 2 bases, and 11 bases lay between the germline ends. This CDR3 has 14 residues. Written as DNA, the CDR3 is TGTGCCAGCAGCTTGGAACCGGATCCCTACGAGCAGTACTTC. Protein sequence: CASSLEPDPYEQYF.

This clonotype was recorded at least ten times. The rearrangement joins TRBV12-3 or TRBV12-4 to TRBJ2-1; the match to TRBD1 covers 10 bases. The end of the DNA fits TRBJ2-5 better, so the J call may be wrong. The CDR3 has 18 residues. CDR3 coding DNA: TGTGCCAGCACTCCTACCCTGGGGACAGGGGAAGGCCAAGAGACCCAGTACTTC. Amino acid sequence: CASTPTLGTGEGQETQYF.

With regard to this clonotype: This sequence may be a read error, since a much larger clone differs from it by one base. The chain combines TRBV11-2 with TRBJ1-5; no firm D call. CDR1 is SGHAT, CDR2 FQNNGV, per germline. The V end was cut by 5 bases, the J end by 3 bases, with 20 bases between. The length of the CDR3 is 17 residues. The DNA of the CDR3 is TGTGCCAGCAGCCGTGCTTCAATCCGAGCCGCCAATCAGCCCCAGCATTTT. Amino acids: CASSRASIRAANQPQHF.

This clonotype appeared a single time. A much larger clone differs by one base, so this may be a read error. This rearrangement joins TRBV20-1 to TRBJ2-5; D is unresolved. CDR3 size: 15 residues. CDR1 is DFQATT, CDR2 SNEGSKA, per germline (reference sequence). CDR3 bases: TGCAGTGCTAGAGATCCCTCAGGAGTTCCCTACGAGCAGCACTTC. It is translated as CSARDPSGVPYEQHF.

This clonotype came up a few times. The chain combines TRBV6-1 with TRBJ1-5; D is possibly TRBD1 (5 bases). The CDR3 length is 13 residues. The V end lost 4 bases, the J end lost 5 bases, and 9 bases lay between the germline ends. Germline CDR1 and CDR2: MNHNS and SASEGT. The CDR3 sequence is CASSVMGDQPQHF. The DNA for the CDR3 is TGTGCCAGCAGTGTAATGGGGGATCAGCCCCAGCATTTT.

This clonotype occurred many times. The chain employs TRBV5-1 and TRBJ2-7; D unresolved. The CDR3 has 12 amino acids. Trimming shortened V by 0 bases and J by 5 bases, and 6 bases separated the two germline ends. Germline V gives CDR1 SGHRS, CDR2 YFSETQ. CDR3 sequence (DNA): TGCGCCAGCAGCTTGGGGTTTGACGAGCAGTACTTC. It encodes CASSLGFDEQYF. The whole variable domain, filled in from reference TRBV5-1 and TRBJ2-7, reads KAGVTQTPRYLIKTRGQQVTLSCSPISGHRSVSWYQQTPGQGLQFLFEYFSETQRNKGNFPGRFSGRQFSNSRSEMNVSTLELGDSALYLCASSLGFDEQYFGPGTRLTVT.

This clonotype has more than one count but fewer than ten. The chain joins TRBV4-1 to TRBJ1-2, with unresolved D. Per the germline V gene, CDR1 is MGHRA and CDR2 is YSYEKL. This CDR3 is built from 14 residues. The germline V and J ends were trimmed by 7 bases and 2 bases, with 14 bases remaining between them. The CDR3 DNA reads as TGCGCCAGCACCCCCAGGAACTCCAACTATGGCTACACCTTC. It encodes CASTPRNSNYGYTF.

The genes are TRBV29-1 and TRBJ2-5; 12 nucleotides align to TRBD1. The V gene end was trimmed by 2 bases and the J gene end by 5 bases; junction bases not matched to a gene: 12. Germline lookup yields CDR1 SQVTM and CDR2 ANQGSEA. This CDR3 region has 17 residues. Written as DNA, the CDR3 is TGCAGCGTTGAAACCGGGGACAGGGGGCCCCGACAGGAGACCCAGTACTTC. It is translated as CSVETGDRGPRQETQYF.

This chain connects TRBV20-1 to TRBJ2-7, with 10 positions matching TRBD2. V trimming: 6 bases; J trimming: 5 bases; junction bases outside the gene matches: 19. CDR1 is DFQATT, CDR2 SNEGSKA, per germline (reference sequence). This CDR3 spans 17 amino acids. The CDR3 region has the DNA TGCAGTGCCGGGGGGGGGACTCTAGCGGGAGTCATCCACGAGCAGTACTTC. This translates into CSAGGGTLAGVIHEQYF.

V is TRBV14 and J is TRBJ2-1; 13 nucleotides align to TRBD2. Losses at the gene ends were 2 bases for V and 2 bases for J; bases not matched to a gene: 9. The CDR3 length is 19 residues. Germline-derived CDR1 and CDR2 are SGHDN and FVKESK. As DNA, the CDR3 is TGTGCCAGCAGCCAAATCCGGACTAGCGGGAGTGTGACCTACAATGAGCAGTTCTTC. Protein sequence: CASSQIRTSGSVTYNEQFF.

About this clonotype itself: Sequence at one end of the junction differs from germline and may be a read error. The V gene is TRBV2, the J gene TRBJ2-7; D could derive from TRBD1 or TRBD2 (5 bases each). CDR3 length: 12 amino acids. Germline V CDR1 and CDR2: SNHLY, FYNNEI. CDR3 sequence reads: CASSERTRARDF. The CDR3 region has the DNA TGTGCCAGCAGTGAACGGACCAGGGCGAGGGACTTC.

This clonotype was found a few times. The CDR3 reads CASSEGPVRLAYNEQFF. The DNA of the CDR3 is TGTGCCAGCAGCGAGGGGCCGGTTCGGTTGGCCTACAATGAGCAGTTCTTC. The rearrangement joins TRBV9 to TRBJ2-1; D is perhaps TRBD1 (5 bases). Germline CDR1 is SGDLS and CDR2 is YYNGEE. The CDR3 runs 17 residues. Trimming cost V 3 bases and J 2 bases, with 18 bases left between them.

This clonotype has only a few counts. V is TRBV2 and J is TRBJ1-2; 7 positions match TRBD1. V lost 4 bases to trimming and J lost 5 bases; unmatched junction nucleotides: 13. The CDR3 consists of 16 residues. From germline, CDR1 is SNHLY and CDR2 FYNNEI. The CDR3 nucleotides read TGTGCCAGCAGTGGCAAGCGACCTAACAGGGGATATGGCTACACCTTC. Translated, it gives CASSGKRPNRGYGYTF. Based on the CDR3 plus reference TRBV2 and TRBJ1-2, the full variable domain is EPEVTQTPSHQVTQMGQEVILRCVPISNHLYFYWYRQILGQKVEFLVSFYNNEISEKSEIFDDQFSVERPDGSNFTLKIRSTKLEDSAMYFCASSGKRPNRGYGYTFGSGTRLTVV.